The sequence of this T cell receptor (beta chain) was determined in a study of T cells in Graves' hyperthyroidism and ophthalmopathy. With regard to this clonotype: The antigen remains unidentified.

RNA transcripts yielded amplified TCR beta CDR3 regions. With the HTBI primer set, the TCR CDR3 went through a first round of RT-PCR. TCRdb re-analysed the multiplex PCR reads in MiXCR, keeping a single row per CDR3 protein. The sample holds roughly 510,000 distinct CDR3 sequences, approximately 49% seen once. Diagnosis rested on symptoms, serum thyroxine and TRAb, thyroid ultrasound, and orbital computed tomography. Trimming cost V 5 bases and J 5 bases, with 21 bases left between them. The germline V gene encodes CDR1 DFQATT and CDR2 SNEGSKA (reference sequence). The length of the CDR3 is 15 residues. Study conclusions and caveats: Classification by a 13 V-J model distinguished ophthalmopathy from stable hyperthyroidism. Most clonotypes expanded in thyroid above 0.001 were likewise present in blood. Ophthalmopathy was predicted by the model a median of 6.5 months ahead of onset.

The chain has TRBV20-1 and TRBJ2-5, with a possible D match to TRBD2 (6 bases). Input material: peripheral blood or thyroid tissue (not recorded which). The source of this sequence is an adult woman with Graves' disease, either hyperthyroidism or ophthalmopathy (not recorded which). This chain's CDR3 is CSAPRLVPAWETQYF. CDR3 DNA sequence: TGCAGTGCTCCACGACTAGTACCGGCTTGGGAGACCCAGTACTTC.